The clone carrying this T cell receptor (beta chain) showed up just a few times. A J-beta primer mix and a sample-barcoded 5' primer were used in a second PCR of roughly 6 to 12 cycles. Each CDR3 protein is one row after TCRdb ran MiXCR on the 5' RACE reads. The sample has fewer than 700,000 distinct CDR3 sequences; roughly 48% are singletons. The data are from a study of blood T cells in healthy people across ages. Researchers collected about 9.1 milliliters of peripheral blood from every single donor. The length of the CDR3 is 14 residues. Germline lookup yields CDR1 DFQATT and CDR2 SNEGSKA (reference sequence). V lost 0 bases and J 7 bases, leaving 14 bases between the germline ends.

The chain carries TRBV20-1 and TRBJ2-3; D might be TRBD1 (5 bases). The sequence came from a man older than 75 in good health. The sequenced sample consisted of blood. DNA of the CDR3: TGCAGTGCTAGAGACAGGGATGGGCGGAATACGCAGTATTTT. This codes for CSARDRDGRNTQYF.